This TCR beta chain stems from a study of cytomegalovirus exposure and HLA in healthy donors. The study, taken as a whole, reports: Both high specificity and high sensitivity reportedly marked the classifier's diagnosis of cytomegalovirus status.

PCR employed 60 Vbeta and 13 Jbeta primers. The protocol was immunoSEQ multiplex PCR, while the TCRdb copy is restricted to in-frame clones and leaves out a portion. The sample includes roughly 160,000 clones, roughly four fifths seen only once; the top ten take roughly 10%. Notes on this clone: The antigen is not known.

Participants comprised healthy donors of bone marrow. The sample comprised PBMCs. The TCR sequence derives from a man aged 45 to 65 in good health and CMV-seropositive.

The DNA for the CDR3 is TGTGCCAGCAGCCAAAGGGGACAGGGGTACTATGGCTACACCTTC. Its protein product is CASSQRGQGYYGYTF. The chain employs TRBV5-4 and TRBJ1-2, with 10 bases matching TRBD1. J gave up 3 bases and V 4 bases, and 6 bases lay outside the gene matches. Germline assignment: CDR1 SGHNT and CDR2 YYREEE (reference sequence). The CDR3 length is 15 residues.